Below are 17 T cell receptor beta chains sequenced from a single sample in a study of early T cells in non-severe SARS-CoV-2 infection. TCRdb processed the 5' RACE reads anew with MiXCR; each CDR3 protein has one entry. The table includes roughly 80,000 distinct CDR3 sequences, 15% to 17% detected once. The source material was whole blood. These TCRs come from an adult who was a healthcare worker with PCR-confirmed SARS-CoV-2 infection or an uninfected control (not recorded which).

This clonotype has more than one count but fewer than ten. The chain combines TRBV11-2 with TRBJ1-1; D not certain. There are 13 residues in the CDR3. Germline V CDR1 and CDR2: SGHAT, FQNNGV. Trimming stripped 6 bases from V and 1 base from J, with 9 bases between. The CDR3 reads CASSISRNTEAFF. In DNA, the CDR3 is TGTGCCAGCAGTATCTCTCGGAACACTGAAGCTTTCTTT.

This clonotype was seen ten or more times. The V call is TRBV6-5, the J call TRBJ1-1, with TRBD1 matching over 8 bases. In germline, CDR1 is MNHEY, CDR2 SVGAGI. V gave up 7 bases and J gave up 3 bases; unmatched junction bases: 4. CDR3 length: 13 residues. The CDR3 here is CASKQGVDTEAFF. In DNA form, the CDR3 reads TGTGCCAGCAAACAGGGGGTAGACACTGAAGCTTTCTTT.

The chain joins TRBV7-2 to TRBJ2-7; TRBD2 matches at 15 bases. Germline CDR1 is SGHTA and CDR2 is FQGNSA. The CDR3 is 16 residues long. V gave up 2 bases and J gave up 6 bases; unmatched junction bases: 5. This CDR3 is CASSLLVGLAGGEQYF. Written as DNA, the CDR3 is TGTGCCAGCAGCTTATTAGTGGGACTAGCGGGAGGCGAGCAGTACTTC.

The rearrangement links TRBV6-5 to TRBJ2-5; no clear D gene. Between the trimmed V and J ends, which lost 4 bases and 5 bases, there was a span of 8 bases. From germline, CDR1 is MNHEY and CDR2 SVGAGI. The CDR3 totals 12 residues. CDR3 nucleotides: TGTGCCAGCAGTTCAAATGTCGAGACCCAGTACTTC. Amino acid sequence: CASSSNVETQYF.

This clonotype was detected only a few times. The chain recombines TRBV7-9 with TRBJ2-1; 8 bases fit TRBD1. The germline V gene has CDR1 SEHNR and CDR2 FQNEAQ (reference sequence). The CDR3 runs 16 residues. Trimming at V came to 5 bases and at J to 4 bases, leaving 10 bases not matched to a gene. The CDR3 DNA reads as TGTGCCAGCAGCCCGACCGGGACAGGCGTTTACAATGAGCAGTTCTTC. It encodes CASSPTGTGVYNEQFF. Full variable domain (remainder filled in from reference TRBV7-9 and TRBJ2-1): DTGVSQNPRHKITKRGQNVTFRCDPISEHNRLYWYRQTLGQGPEFLTYFQNEAQLEKSRLLSDRFSAERPKGSFSTLEIQRTEQGDSAMYLCASSPTGTGVYNEQFFGPGTRLTVL.

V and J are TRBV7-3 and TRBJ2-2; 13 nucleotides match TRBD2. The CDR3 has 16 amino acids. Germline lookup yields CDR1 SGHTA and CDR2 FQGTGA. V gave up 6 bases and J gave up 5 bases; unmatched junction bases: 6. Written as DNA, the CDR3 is TGTGCCAGCAGACCTCCGGGACTAGCGGGGACCGGGGAGCTGTTTTTT. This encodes CASRPPGLAGTGELFF.

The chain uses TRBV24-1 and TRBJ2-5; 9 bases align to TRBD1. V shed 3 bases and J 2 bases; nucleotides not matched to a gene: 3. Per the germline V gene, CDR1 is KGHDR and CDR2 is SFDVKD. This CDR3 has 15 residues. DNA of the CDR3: TGTGCCACCAGTGATGTAGGGACAGGGCAAGAGACCCAGTACTTC. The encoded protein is CATSDVGTGQETQYF.

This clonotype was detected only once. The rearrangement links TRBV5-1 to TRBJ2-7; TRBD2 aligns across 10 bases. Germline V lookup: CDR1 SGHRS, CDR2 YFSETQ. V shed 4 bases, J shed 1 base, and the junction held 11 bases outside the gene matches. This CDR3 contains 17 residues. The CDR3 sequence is CASSSRGSGGQSYEQYF. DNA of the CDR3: TGCGCCAGCAGCAGTCGGGGTAGCGGGGGGCAATCCTACGAGCAGTACTTC.

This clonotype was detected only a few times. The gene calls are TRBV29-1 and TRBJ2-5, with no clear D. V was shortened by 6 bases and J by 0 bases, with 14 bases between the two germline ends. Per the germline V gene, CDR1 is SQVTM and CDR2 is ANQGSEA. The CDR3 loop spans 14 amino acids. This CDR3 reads CSVSLMEYQETQYF. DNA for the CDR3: TGCAGCGTGAGCCTGATGGAGTACCAAGAGACCCAGTACTTC. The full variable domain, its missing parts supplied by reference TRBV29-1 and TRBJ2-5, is SAVISQKPSRDICQRGTSLTIQCQVDSQVTMMFWYRQQPGQSLTLIATANQGSEATYESGFVIDKFPISRPNLTFSTLTVSNMSPEDSSIYLCSVSLMEYQETQYFGPGTRLLVL.

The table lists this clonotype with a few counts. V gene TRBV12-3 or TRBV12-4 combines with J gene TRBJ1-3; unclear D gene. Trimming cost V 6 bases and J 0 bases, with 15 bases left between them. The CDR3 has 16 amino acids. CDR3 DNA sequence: TGTGCCAGCAGATTAACGAGCAGCACCTCTGGAAACACCATATATTTT. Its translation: CASRLTSSTSGNTIYF.

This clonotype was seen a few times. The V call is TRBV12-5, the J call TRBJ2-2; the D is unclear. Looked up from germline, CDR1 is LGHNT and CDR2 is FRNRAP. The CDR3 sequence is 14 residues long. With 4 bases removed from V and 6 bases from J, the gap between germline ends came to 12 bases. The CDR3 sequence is CASGSPPAAGELFF. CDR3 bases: TGTGCTAGTGGTTCGCCGCCGGCCGCCGGGGAGCTGTTTTTT.

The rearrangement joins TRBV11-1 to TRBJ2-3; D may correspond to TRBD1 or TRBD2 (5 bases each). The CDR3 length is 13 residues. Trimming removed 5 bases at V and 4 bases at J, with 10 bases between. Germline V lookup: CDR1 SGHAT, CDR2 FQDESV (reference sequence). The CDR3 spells CASSQRGADTQYF. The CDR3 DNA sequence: TGTGCCAGCAGCCAAAGGGGAGCAGATACGCAGTATTTT.

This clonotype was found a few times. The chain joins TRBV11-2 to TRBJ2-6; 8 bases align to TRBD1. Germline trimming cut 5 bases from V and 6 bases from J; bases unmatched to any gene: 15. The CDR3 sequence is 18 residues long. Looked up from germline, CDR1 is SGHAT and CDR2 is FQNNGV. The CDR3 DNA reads TGTGCCAGCAGCCCAGGACAGGGATTATATCGTACGGCCAACGTCCTGACTTTC. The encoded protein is CASSPGQGLYRTANVLTF.

This chain's CDR3 is CASSEGHGSYEQYF. The CDR3 DNA reads as TGTGCCAGCAGTGAGGGACACGGGTCCTACGAGCAGTACTTC. The chain employs TRBV6-1 and TRBJ2-7; tentatively, D is TRBD1 (6 bases). V shed 3 bases and J shed 1 base, with 10 bases lying between them. This CDR3 is 14 amino acids long. The germline CDR1 and CDR2 sequences are MNHNS and SASEGT.

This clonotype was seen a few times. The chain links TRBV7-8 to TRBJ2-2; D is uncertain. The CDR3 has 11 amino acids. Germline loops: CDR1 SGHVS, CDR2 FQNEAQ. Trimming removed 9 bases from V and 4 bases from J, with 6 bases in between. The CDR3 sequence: CASGGTGELFF. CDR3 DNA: TGTGCCAGTGGCGGCACCGGGGAGCTGTTTTTT.

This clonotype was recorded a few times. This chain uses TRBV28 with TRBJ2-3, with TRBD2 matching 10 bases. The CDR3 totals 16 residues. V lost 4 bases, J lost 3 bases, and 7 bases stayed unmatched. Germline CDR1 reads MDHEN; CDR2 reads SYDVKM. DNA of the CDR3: TGTGCCAGCAGTTATTGGTCTAGCGGGGGTACAGATACGCAGTATTTT. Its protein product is CASSYWSSGGTDTQYF.

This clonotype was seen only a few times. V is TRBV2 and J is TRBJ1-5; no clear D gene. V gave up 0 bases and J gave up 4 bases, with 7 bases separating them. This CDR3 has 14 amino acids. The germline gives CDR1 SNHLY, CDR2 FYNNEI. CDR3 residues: CASSEALRNQPQHF. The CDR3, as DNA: TGTGCCAGCAGTGAAGCGCTTAGGAATCAGCCCCAGCATTTT.